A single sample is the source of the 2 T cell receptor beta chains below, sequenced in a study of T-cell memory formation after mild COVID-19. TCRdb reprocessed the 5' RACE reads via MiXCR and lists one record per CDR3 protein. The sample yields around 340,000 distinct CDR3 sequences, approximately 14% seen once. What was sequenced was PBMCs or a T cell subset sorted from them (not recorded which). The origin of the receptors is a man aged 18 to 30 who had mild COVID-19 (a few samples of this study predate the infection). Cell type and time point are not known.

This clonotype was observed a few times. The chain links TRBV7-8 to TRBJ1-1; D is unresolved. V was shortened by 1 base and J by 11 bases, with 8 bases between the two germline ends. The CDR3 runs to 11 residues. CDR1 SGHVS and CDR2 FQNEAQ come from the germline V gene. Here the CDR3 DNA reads TGTGCCAGCAGCTTAGGCGACATGGCTTTCTTT. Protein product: CASSLGDMAFF.

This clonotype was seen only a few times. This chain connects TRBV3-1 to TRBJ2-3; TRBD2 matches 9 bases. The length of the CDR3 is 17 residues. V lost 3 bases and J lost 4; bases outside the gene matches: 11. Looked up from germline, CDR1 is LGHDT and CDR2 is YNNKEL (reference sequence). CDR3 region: CASSQVSGGAHADTQYF. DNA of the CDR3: TGTGCCAGCAGCCAGGTTAGCGGGGGCGCTCACGCAGATACGCAGTATTTT.